This T cell receptor beta chain was sequenced in a study of T cells in Graves' hyperthyroidism and ophthalmopathy. Across the study: Blood from the periphery was taken at initial diagnosis, before any treatment.

CDR3 length: 13 residues. From germline, CDR1 is MNHEY and CDR2 SVGEGT. V lost 8 bases and J lost 0, with 8 bases in between. RNA transcripts provided the source from which TCR beta CDR3 regions were amplified. Initially, a first-round RT-PCR of the TCR CDR3 employed the HTBI primer set. TCRdb reprocessed the multiplex PCR reads with MiXCR, giving one entry per CDR3 protein. The sample shows hundreds of thousands of distinct CDR3 sequences, about 20% of them seen only once. The study left out patients who had uncontrolled infection, other autoimmune disease, pregnancy or lactation. Sequencing input: blood. The clonotype comes from a man younger than 45 with Graves' ophthalmopathy. The rearrangement links TRBV6-2 or TRBV6-3 to TRBJ1-5, with no clear D. The CDR3 sequence: CASEDTSNQPQHF. The CDR3 DNA is TGTGCCAGCGAAGACACTAGCAATCAGCCCCAGCATTTT.